The rows below give T cell receptor beta chains drawn from one sample of a study of beta chain features in type 1 diabetes. Generated by immunoSEQ multiplex PCR, the TCRdb table keeps only in-frame clones and is missing some. The data show approximately 330,000 clones, approximately 10% seen once. Input material: naive CD4+ T cells from blood. These receptors all come from a woman aged 25 to 39 in good health. CDR3s include the opening cysteine and the closing phenylalanine or tryptophan. The order of the fields is CDR3 protein, CDR3 DNA, D gene, V gene, J gene, clone size. D genes are given only for firm matches. The size entry is marked missing in some rows and otherwise reads once, few, many or a size class.

CSASAYEQYF	TGCAGTGCTAGTGCGTACGAGCAGTACTTC	-	TRBV20-1	TRBJ2-7	-
CASSFRFSTGNQPQHF	TGTGCCAGCAGTTTTCGGTTCTCGACAGGGAATCAGCCCCAGCATTTT	TRBD1	TRBV28	TRBJ1-5	-
CASRSRGQGRGYTF	TGTGCCAGCAGAAGTCGTGGTCAGGGTAGAGGCTACACCTTC	-	TRBV27	TRBJ1-2	-
CASSFRVQGGTDTQYF	TGTGCCAGCAGCTTTCGTGTGCAGGGGGGCACAGATACGCAGTATTTT	TRBD1	TRBV7-2	TRBJ2-3	once
CASSLLPDTQYF	TGTGCCAGCAGCCTCCTCCCCGATACGCAGTATTTT	-	TRBV28	TRBJ2-3	-
CSVSGQGLSEQYF	TGCAGCGTGTCGGGACAGGGGTTAAGCGAGCAGTACTTC	TRBD1	TRBV29-1	TRBJ2-7	few
CASSLGRGNTEAFF	TGTGCCAGCAGCTTAGGACGGGGGAACACTGAAGCTTTCTTT	-	TRBV7-6	TRBJ1-1	few
CASSLGGSGRAYEQYF	TGTGCCAGCAGCTTAGGTGGTAGCGGGAGGGCCTACGAGCAGTACTTC	TRBD2	TRBV7-2	TRBJ2-7	-
CASSLGLAGGPQETQYF	TGTGCCAGCAGCCTGGGACTAGCGGGAGGGCCTCAAGAGACCCAGTACTTC	TRBD2	TRBV9	TRBJ2-5	-
CASSRSGKVETQYF	TGTGCCAGCAGCCGATCGGGAAAGGTAGAGACCCAGTACTTC	-	TRBV28	TRBJ2-5	few
CASSFGQSNQPQHF	TGCGCCAGCAGCTTCGGACAGAGCAATCAGCCCCAGCATTTT	-	TRBV5-1	TRBJ1-5	few
CASRPSGIDTQYF	TGTGCCAGCAGACCTAGCGGGATAGATACGCAGTATTTT	TRBD2	TRBV28	TRBJ2-3	few
CASSFVPGGRDTQYF	TGTGCCAGCAGCTTCGTTCCAGGGGGCAGAGATACGCAGTATTTT	TRBD1	TRBV5-6	TRBJ2-3	few
CASSPPGTGGSYEQYF	TGTGCCAGCTCACCACCCGGGACAGGGGGCTCCTACGAGCAGTACTTC	TRBD1	TRBV18	TRBJ2-7	few
CASSRTGNEQYF	TGTGCCAGCAGCCGGACAGGGAACGAGCAGTACTTC	TRBD1	TRBV7-2	TRBJ2-7	few
CASSPQAQETQYF	TGTGCCAGTAGTCCCCAGGCCCAAGAGACCCAGTACTTC	-	TRBV19	TRBJ2-5	few
CAWSGSNQPQHF	TGTGCCTGGAGTGGTTCTAATCAGCCCCAGCATTTT	-	TRBV30	TRBJ1-5	-
CASSPGTGRHGGYTF	TGTGCCAGCAGCCCCGGGACAGGTCGCCATGGTGGCTACACCTTC	TRBD1	TRBV7-3	TRBJ1-2	-